This T cell receptor (beta chain) was profiled in a study of technical replicates of blood from a handful of donors (dated by TCRdb to about 2017). Library construction relied on the immunoSEQ multiplex PCR assay. The clones in this table, taken by TCRdb from immuneACCESS, are in-frame only. Not every clone is retained; where verified, under half of the shortfall comes from an unresolved V gene, and the cause of the rest is unknown. This sample lists under 90,000 clones; roughly 94% were detected once. Clones ranked in the top ten supply 0.25% to 0.3% of the sample. Including cysteine and phenylalanine, the CDR3 has 15 amino acids. Of the read, only the CDR3 DNA is kept; its 45 bases are in frame from base 1. From a lookup of the germline V gene, CDR1 and CDR2 are SGHNT and YENEEA. Trimming takes 2 bases from V and 4 bases from J, and the germline ends sit 11 bases apart. About this clone itself: The antigen it recognizes is unknown. Qualities for individual bases were not recorded, and no much larger clone is one base off.

This TCR came from a human donor in good health. The receptor chain draws on TRBV11-3 and TRBJ2-2; matching of 5 bases hints at TRBD1 as the D gene. The sample comprised T cells isolated from PBMCs. The CDR3 protein: CASSLTGYSTGELFF. The bases are TGTGCCAGCAGCTTAACAGGTTATTCCACCGGGGAGCTGTTTTTT.